This TCR beta chain was profiled in a study of T cells after yellow fever vaccination. Study in general: SMART-Seq v4 Ultra Low Input prepared the low-cell-number fractions. Study results and caveats: Detected again after the booster were most primary-vaccination clones, at approximately 95% CD4 and 70% to 90% CD8.

The CDR3 runs to 16 residues. Unmatched junction bases numbered 7, after V lost 4 bases and J lost 5 bases. Per germline, CDR1 SEHNR and CDR2 FQNEAQ (reference sequence). The authors made TCR cDNA by 5'RACE template switching, adding a universal primer site and UMIs. TCRdb re-derived calls from the 5' RACE reads in MiXCR, one entry per CDR3 protein. The sample lists around 590,000 distinct CDR3 sequences; roughly 12% were seen once. This clonotype was detected only a few times. Its antigen is unidentified. This specimen was PBMCs, taken on the day of the yellow fever booster vaccination. This receptor was taken from a man aged 30 to 39 who received the YFV17D yellow fever vaccine. The chain has TRBV7-9 and TRBJ2-1; TRBD2 matches 11 bases. The CDR3 protein is CASSSIAGGTDNEQFF. CDR3 sequence (DNA): TGTGCCAGCAGCTCCATAGCGGGAGGGACAGACAATGAGCAGTTCTTC.